A single sample gave rise to the 17 T cell receptor beta chains below, sequenced in a study of blood T cell repertoires in COVID-19. The protocol was immunoSEQ multiplex PCR, while the TCRdb copy is restricted to in-frame clones and leaves out a portion. This table holds about 200,000 clones, approximately 85% found once. Sample: peripheral blood. The receptors come from a woman of 80 years or more with acute or convalescent COVID-19.

V is TRBV3-1 (or the pseudogene TRBV3-2) and J is TRBJ2-1; the match to TRBD2 covers 10 bases. Trimming at V came to 4 bases and at J to 4 bases, leaving 7 bases not matched to a gene. Germline CDR1 and CDR2: LGHDT and YNNKEL (reference sequence). The CDR3 consists of 16 residues. CDR3 sequence reads: CASSPPGSGRYNEQFF. CDR3 coding DNA: TGTGCCAGCAGCCCCCCGGGTAGCGGGAGGTACAATGAGCAGTTCTTC.

The V gene is TRBV3-1 (or the pseudogene TRBV3-2), the J gene TRBJ1-1; tentatively, D is TRBD1 (5 bases). The V gene's germline CDR1 is LGHDT and CDR2 YNNKEL (reference sequence). The germline V and J ends were trimmed by 4 bases and 3 bases, with 9 bases remaining between them. The CDR3 consists of 13 residues. DNA for the CDR3: TGTGCCAGCAGCCCCTCAGGGTACACTGAAGCTTTCTTT. Translating it yields CASSPSGYTEAFF.

This clone was seen more than once but under ten times. This sequence joins TRBV4-3 and TRBJ1-4; 8 nucleotides match TRBD1. Germline trimming cut 5 bases from V and 12 bases from J; bases unmatched to any gene: 2. The V gene's germline CDR1 is LGHNA and CDR2 YSLEER. The CDR3 sequence is 11 residues long. This CDR3 reads CASSDRGQLFF. CDR3 DNA: TGCGCCAGCAGCGACAGGGGCCAACTGTTTTTT.

This chain uses TRBV4-2 with TRBJ2-5, with 9 bases fitting TRBD2. V gave up 0 bases and J gave up 2 bases; unmatched junction bases: 7. The CDR3 totals 17 residues. CDR1 is LGHNA and CDR2 is YNFKEQ in the germline V gene. The CDR3 DNA is TGTGCCAGCAGCCAAGATGCCGGGACTAGCCGACAAGAGACCCAGTACTTC. Translating it yields CASSQDAGTSRQETQYF.

This clone has more than one count but fewer than ten. CDR3 DNA: TGTGCCAGCAGTGCCCTCTTCAATTCACCCCTCCACTTT. This sequence encodes CASSALFNSPLHF. The chain recombines TRBV6-4 with TRBJ1-6; D gene ambiguous. This CDR3 has 13 residues. Germline V gene data show CDR1 as MRHNA and CDR2 as SNTAGT. With 4 bases removed from V and 7 bases from J, the gap between germline ends came to 8 bases.

The J gene is TRBJ2-2, the V gene TRBV24-1, with 10 bases identical to TRBD1. This CDR3 has 15 residues. V shed 6 bases and J 7 bases; nucleotides not matched to a gene: 7. The V gene's germline CDR1 is KGHDR and CDR2 SFDVKD. The CDR3 DNA reads TGTGCCACCAGTAGGACAGGGGGTCTCGGCGGGGAGCTGTTTTTT. Amino acid sequence: CATSRTGGLGGELFF.

This clone has a single count. The rearrangement links TRBV7-9 to TRBJ1-5; the match to TRBD1 covers 9 bases. The CDR3 is 17 residues long. Per the germline V gene, CDR1 is SEHNR and CDR2 is FQNEAQ (reference sequence). V dropped 1 base and J dropped 2; count of bases not matched to a gene: 6. The CDR3 DNA reads TGTGCCAGCAGCTTAGGGGGGACAGGGAGGGGCAATCAGCCCCAGCATTTT. Its protein product is CASSLGGTGRGNQPQHF. The full variable domain, completed using reference TRBV7-9 and TRBJ1-5, is DTGVSQNPRHKITKRGQNVTFRCDPISEHNRLYWYRQTLGQGPEFLTYFQNEAQLEKSRLLSDRFSAERPKGSFSTLEIQRTEQGDSAMYLCASSLGGTGRGNQPQHFGDGTRLSIL.

The genes are TRBV7-2 and TRBJ1-1, with D possibly TRBD1 on 5 matching bases. V was clipped by 5 bases and J by 1 base, with 11 bases between them. This CDR3 has 14 amino acids. Germline V gives CDR1 SGHTA, CDR2 FQGNSA. The CDR3, as DNA: TGTGCCAGCAGCATCCTAACAGGGAACACTGAAGCTTTCTTT. This codes for CASSILTGNTEAFF.

J is TRBJ1-3 and V is TRBV11-3; D might be TRBD1 (6 bases). The CDR3 has 14 residues. V was cut by 4 bases and J by 1 base, with 8 bases left in between. Germline V CDR1 and CDR2: SGHNT, YENEEA. The CDR3 protein is CASSSGQSGNTIYF. CDR3 DNA sequence: TGTGCCAGCAGCTCCGGACAGTCTGGAAACACCATATATTTT.

The gene calls are TRBV4-3 and TRBJ1-2; no clear D. CDR3 size: 15 residues. V lost 3 bases to trimming and J lost 3 bases, with 14 bases between them. Germline assignment: CDR1 LGHNA and CDR2 YSLEER. CDR3 in DNA: TGCGCCAGCAGCCATTTATCGGGGTCTCACTATGGCTACACCTTC. Protein sequence: CASSHLSGSHYGYTF.

This clone was observed a handful of times. The limits of the CDR3 on the DNA are not certain, so only TCRdb's listed CDR3 is given. The chain carries TRBV2 and TRBJ1-1; whether TRBD1, the table's D call, matches the DNA was not checked. Germline V gene lookup returns CDR1 SNHLY and CDR2 FYNNEI. The CDR3 is 13 amino acids long, termini counted. The CDR3 sequence is CASSDWGQGATFF.

The V call is TRBV7-3, the J call TRBJ2-3, with TRBD2 identical over 10 bases. The J segment lost 3 bases and the V segment lost 2 bases, leaving 2 bases of the junction unmatched. This CDR3 has 15 amino acids. Germline lookup yields CDR1 SGHTA and CDR2 FQGTGA. The CDR3 here is CASSLGAGGTDTQYF. CDR3 DNA: TGTGCCAGCAGCTTAGGAGCGGGAGGGACAGATACGCAGTATTTT.

This clone was counted once. This chain connects TRBV28 to TRBJ1-1; no reliable D call. V gave up 7 bases and J gave up 4 bases, with 10 bases separating them. The CDR3 has 12 amino acids. From germline, CDR1 is MDHEN and CDR2 SYDVKM. DNA of the CDR3: TGTGCCAGCACCCTACGGGGCACTGAAGCTTTCTTT. It yields the protein CASTLRGTEAFF.

J is TRBJ1-5 and V is TRBV6-5, with 8 bases matching TRBD1. The CDR3 runs 15 residues. Germline lookup yields CDR1 MNHEY and CDR2 SVGAGI. Trimming at V came to 5 bases and at J to 1 base, leaving 4 bases not matched to a gene. The CDR3 spells CASSRQGPSNQPQHF. The CDR3 DNA reads TGTGCCAGCAGTCGACAGGGGCCCAGCAATCAGCCCCAGCATTTT.

The chain links TRBV5-1 to TRBJ2-1; TRBD2 aligns across 13 bases. The germline V gene has CDR1 SGHRS and CDR2 YFSETQ. There are 14 residues in the CDR3. J gave up 6 bases and V 4 bases, and 1 base lay outside the gene matches. The DNA for the CDR3 is TGCGCCAGCAGCAGGACTAGCGGGAGCAATGAGCAGTTCTTC. Translation: CASSRTSGSNEQFF.

This chain uses TRBV28 with TRBJ2-2; the match to TRBD2 covers 9 bases. The V and J ends lost 1 base and 3 bases, in that order; junction bases with no gene match: 12. In germline, CDR1 is MDHEN, CDR2 SYDVKM. The CDR3 consists of 19 residues. CDR3 DNA: TGTGCCAGCAGTTTATTCTCGGGTGCGGGAGGGGGCTACACCGGGGAGCTGTTTTTT. This translates into CASSLFSGAGGGYTGELFF.

This clone came up once. The chain combines TRBV3-1 (or the pseudogene TRBV3-2) with TRBJ2-7; D is unresolved. The CDR3 runs to 14 residues. Germline CDR1 LGHDT, CDR2 YNNKEL (reference sequence). Between the trimmed V and J ends, which lost 2 bases and 0 bases, there was a span of 8 bases. The CDR3 coding sequence is TGTGCCAGCAGCCAACAACCTACCTCCTACGAGCAGTACTTC. It yields the protein CASSQQPTSYEQYF.